Shown below are 14 T cell receptor beta chains from a single sample sequenced in a study of blood T cell repertoires in COVID-19. Repertoires were generated with immunoSEQ multiplex PCR, while TCRdb's copy carries only in-frame clones and drops some. The sample lists tens of thousands of clones; roughly 80% were seen once. The sample comprised peripheral blood. These receptors were collected from a human donor in a cohort sampled during active COVID-19.

On this clone: At one end the junction does not follow the germline gene, possibly because of a read error. The rearrangement uses TRBV28 and TRBJ1-2; D remains ambiguous. The CDR3 has 14 amino acids. The germline V gene has CDR1 MDHEN and CDR2 SYDVKM. The CDR3 nucleotides read TGTGCCAGCAGCTTATCCGTAGCTAACTATGGCTACACCTTC. Translated, it gives CASSLSVANYGYTF.

This rearrangement joins TRBV7-2 to TRBJ2-1; TRBD2 aligns across 11 bases. Trimming at V came to 6 bases and at J to 8 bases, leaving 9 bases not matched to a gene. Germline CDR1 is SGHTA and CDR2 is FQGNSA. The CDR3 sequence is 15 residues long. The CDR3 nucleotides read TGTGCCAGCAGGACCCCTAGCGGGGGGATGTATGAGCAGTTCTTC. Translation gives CASRTPSGGMYEQFF.

V and J are TRBV30 and TRBJ1-3; weak D call: TRBD1 (5 bases). CDR3 length: 14 residues. Germline CDR1 reads GTSNPN; CDR2 reads SVGIG (reference sequence). V was cut by 5 bases and J by 0 bases, with 11 bases left in between. CDR3 DNA sequence: TGTGCCTGGGGCATACAGGACTCTGGAAACACCATATATTTT. As protein: CAWGIQDSGNTIYF.

This clone was found once. This chain uses TRBV6-6 with TRBJ1-1; D is perhaps TRBD1 (5 bases). The V end was cut by 7 bases, the J end by 5 bases, with 14 bases between. The CDR3 has 13 amino acids. Germline CDR1 and CDR2: MNHNY and SVGAGI (reference sequence). The CDR3 nucleotides are TGTGCCAGCACCCTCCCCCGGGGGACTGAAGCTTTCTTT. As protein: CASTLPRGTEAFF.

This clone occurred many times. Other nucleotide sequences in the sample specify the same CDR3. The CDR3 DNA reads as TGTGCCAGTAGTGGGGACAGCCACCCTAGCACAGATACGCAGTATTTT. This sequence encodes CASSGDSHPSTDTQYF. This chain links TRBV19 with TRBJ2-3; 7 positions match TRBD1. Trimming cost V 5 bases and J 0 bases; bases outside gene matches: 8. The germline gives CDR1 LNHDA, CDR2 SQIVND (reference sequence). The CDR3 extends over 16 amino acids.

This chain joins TRBV6-6 and TRBJ2-7; TRBD1 is a possible D gene (5 bases). Trimming took 6 bases from V and 0 from J, leaving 12 bases between them. Germline CDR1 reads MNHNY; CDR2 reads SVGAGI (reference sequence). This CDR3 comprises 14 residues. As DNA, the CDR3 is TGTGCCAGCAGGGGGAACAGGCTCTCCTACGAGCAGTACTTC. Protein sequence: CASRGNRLSYEQYF.

This clone appeared a few times. V and J are TRBV5-1 and TRBJ2-7; D may be TRBD1 (5 bases). CDR1 and CDR2 from the germline V gene are SGHRS and YFSETQ. The CDR3 contains 13 residues. V was clipped by 3 bases and J by 1 base, with 8 bases between them. The CDR3 protein is CASSSRVSYEQYF. As DNA, the CDR3 is TGCGCCAGCAGCTCCAGGGTATCCTACGAGCAGTACTTC.

The chain carries TRBV9 and TRBJ2-7; 9 positions match TRBD1. J gave up 2 bases and V 3 bases, and 3 bases lay outside the gene matches. The CDR3 spans 14 residues. Per the germline V gene, CDR1 is SGDLS and CDR2 is YYNGEE. DNA of the CDR3: TGTGCCAGCAGCGGCGGACAGGGGACCTACGAGCAGTACTTC. Protein sequence: CASSGGQGTYEQYF.

The chain couples TRBV7-2 to TRBJ1-2, with 7 bases that match TRBD1. The CDR3 has 12 residues. The germline CDR1 and CDR2 sequences are SGHTA and FQGNSA. After removal of 4 bases from V and 8 bases from J, the junction contained 4 bases not matched to a gene. The CDR3, as DNA: TGTGCCAGCAGCTACGACAGGGACGGCTACACCTTC. Its translation is CASSYDRDGYTF.

The chain links TRBV6-2 or TRBV6-3 to TRBJ1-2; 8 bases are shared with TRBD1. Germline CDR1 MNHEY, CDR2 SVGEGT. With V trimmed by 0 bases and J by 10 bases, 1 base remained unmatched. CDR3 length: 12 residues. This CDR3 reads CASSYSRGPYTF. Here the CDR3 DNA reads TGTGCCAGCAGTTACTCCAGGGGGCCCTACACCTTC.

The rearrangement links TRBV2 to TRBJ2-2; 12 bases match TRBD2. Germline V lookup: CDR1 SNHLY, CDR2 FYNNEI. The V segment lost 1 base and the J segment 8 bases; nucleotides outside the gene matches: 5. CDR3 length equals 16 residues. CDR3 nucleotides: TGTGCCAGCAGTGAAGGGCTAGCGGGGGGGCCTGGGGAGCTGTTTTTT. Its protein is CASSEGLAGGPGELFF.

CDR3 bases: TGCGCCAGCAGCTTGAACCTAGCGGGGACCCAAGAGACCCAGTACTTC. Encoded protein: CASSLNLAGTQETQYF. The chain is built from TRBV5-1 and TRBJ2-5; TRBD2 aligns across 9 bases. V shed 1 base and J 1 base; nucleotides not matched to a gene: 5. Germline loops: CDR1 SGHRS, CDR2 YFSETQ. This CDR3 is built from 16 residues.

The V and J genes are TRBV6-6 and TRBJ2-5; D might be TRBD2 (5 bases). CDR3 length equals 15 residues. Trimming pared 0 bases from V and 7 bases from J, leaving 15 bases between. Per the germline V gene, CDR1 is MNHNY and CDR2 is SVGAGI (reference sequence). The CDR3 sequence is CASSYSGDGVGTQYF. Written as DNA, the CDR3 is TGTGCCAGCAGTTACTCGGGAGATGGGGTGGGGACCCAGTACTTC.

On this clone: Other DNA sequences from this sample encode an identical CDR3 as well. The chain couples TRBV7-9 to TRBJ2-5, with 13 bases that match TRBD2. The J segment lost 5 bases and the V segment lost 5 bases, leaving 5 bases of the junction unmatched. The CDR3 is 15 residues long. Germline V lookup: CDR1 SEHNR, CDR2 FQNEAQ (reference sequence). CDR3 nucleotide sequence: TGTGCCAGCAGCCCGCGGACTAGCGGGGGTGAGACCCAGTACTTC. As protein: CASSPRTSGGETQYF.